The source of this T cell receptor (beta chain) is a study of T cell responses to AZD1222 COVID-19 vaccine (dated by TCRdb to the early 2020s). For the study in its entirety: AZD1222 recipients whose second dose came at about 4 weeks and those whose second dose came at about 12 weeks were combined into one group, since spike-specific TCR depth and breadth did not differ between the two schedules. Trial participants were enrolled by age into subgroups of 18-55, 56-69 and 70-plus years, and about 150, 27 and 61 TCR-sequenced participants, respectively, were included in these subgroups. A total of 233 trial participants underwent TCR sequencing, of whom 207 had received two doses of AZD1222 and around 25 had received two doses of the MenACWY control vaccine. What the study reported, not specific to this receptor: Because no samples from the day 14 peak response were available, repertoires could be characterized only after the peak T cell response. CD4 TCRs associated with the vaccine covered the entire spike protein, and the dominant responses were in regions 160-218 and 743-854. Participants were mostly white British, with more females than males. The authors suggested clonal diversity may have been underestimated. In the small 56-69-year group, the increase in depth fell short of significance, most likely because of low power. After two AZD1222 doses, spike-specific TCR breadth and depth were significantly higher than at day 0 and than in MenACWY recipients. Nearly half of unique spike-specific TCRs reportedly recognized epitopes outside regions mutated in the B.1.351 and B.1.1.7 variants. Conclusions about previously exposed vaccinees are limited because only five or six AZD1222 recipients were SARS-CoV-2 seropositive at baseline.

On this clone itself: Its antigen remains unidentified. Base qualities are not provided; no much larger clone lies one nucleotide away.

The time point label, read with the paper, signifies: baseline before first vaccination. Vaccinee samples were obtained from the UK trials COV001 and COV002, which included a single-blind randomized controlled phase 2/3 trial of AZD1222 (ChAdOx1 nCoV-19) in healthy adults. For TCRbeta chain sequencing, PBMC samples from trial participants were taken at day 0 and at day 28 after the second dose. The CDR3 regions of human TCRbeta chains were analyzed by immunosequencing. The source study handled its data this way. Repertoire TCRs were matched against a reference library of SARS-CoV-2-specific TCRs generated with the MIRA antigen-specificity platform. Breadth was defined as the fraction of unique TCRs that were SARS-CoV-2-associated. Depth was defined as the fraction of total T cells that were SARS-CoV-2-associated. Using the MIRA data, each spike-specific TCR was assigned both to the spike region to which the TCR was reactive and to a CD4 or CD8 class. Log10-transformed breadth and depth values were compared by one-way ANOVA with Sidak's multiple comparisons tests. The table was pulled from immuneACCESS by TCRdb, which kept in-frame rearrangements only. Such tables lose some clones; where checked, under half of the loss comes from unresolved V genes, and the rest has no known cause. That table supplies the V and J calls and clone size; D and trimming were determined from the DNA. Within this sample are about 150,000 clones, with 75% to 95% of them counted one time only. About 3% of the sample lies in the top ten.

The TCR originated in an adult in good health. The sequencing used peripheral blood, collected on day 0 of AZD1222 vaccination.

The bases are TGTGCCAGCAGCTCCCGACAGGGTAGCTACGAGCAGTACTTC. It encodes CASSSRQGSYEQYF. The rearranged segments are TRBV13 and TRBJ2-7; the junction holds 7 bases that match TRBD1. Including the terminal cysteine and phenylalanine, the CDR3 comprises 14 residues. Solely the CDR3 DNA is kept, with 42 bases framed from the first base. Taken from the germline V gene (reference sequence), the CDR1 and CDR2 loops are PRHDT and FYEKMQ. Ends trimmed: V by 4 bases, J by 3 bases; bases unmatched to a gene: 6.